Below, 16 T cell receptor beta chains from the same sample are listed, as sequenced in a study of graft-versus-host responses after intestinal transplantation. Sequencing was performed with immunoSEQ multiplex PCR; in TCRdb, only in-frame clones are kept and a portion is missing. Among more than 80,000 clones listed, about 88% were seen once. The antigens of these receptors remain unknown. The source was unstimulated CD4+ T cells sorted from spleen or lymph node cells, collected before transplant. All receptors derive from a human donor who was the organ donor for an intestinal transplant.

This clone was seen once. Different DNA sequences within this sample yield the same CDR3. The rearrangement links TRBV5-1 to TRBJ1-1; D is ambiguous. Trimming left V 0 bases short and J 4 bases short, with 7 bases between. The germline V gene encodes CDR1 SGHRS and CDR2 YFSETQ. This CDR3 comprises 13 residues. DNA for the CDR3: TGCGCCAGCAGCTTGGGGGAGGGCACTGAAGCTTTCTTT. It specifies CASSLGEGTEAFF.

This chain uses TRBV19 with TRBJ1-3; D may be TRBD1 (5 bases). Germline V gene sequence: CDR1 LNHDA, CDR2 SQIVND (reference sequence). The CDR3 is made up of 16 amino acids. Trimming took off 5 bases at V and 3 bases at J, with 17 bases between the two ends. The CDR3 is CASSPNAGELGNTIYF. The CDR3 region has the DNA TGTGCCAGTAGTCCTAATGCGGGGGAACTTGGAAACACCATATATTTT.

This clone was recorded a few times. The gene calls are TRBV6-5 and TRBJ2-4; D is undetermined. CDR3 length equals 14 residues. Germline-derived CDR1 and CDR2 are MNHEY and SVGAGI. V lost 8 bases to trimming and J lost 1 base, with 12 bases between them. CDR3 loop: CASHILAAKNIQYF. The CDR3 DNA sequence: TGTGCCAGCCATATCCTCGCGGCCAAAAACATTCAGTACTTC.

The rearrangement joins TRBV30 to TRBJ2-7, with a possible D match to TRBD1 (6 bases). Germline CDR1 GTSNPN, CDR2 SVGIG (reference sequence). V lost 3 bases to trimming and J lost 3 bases, with 12 bases between them. The CDR3 spans 13 residues. The CDR3 DNA is TGTGCCTGGAGCGCGACAGGCCTCTACGAGCAGTACTTC. It translates to CAWSATGLYEQYF.

The genes are TRBV30 and TRBJ2-7; D remains ambiguous. V shed 0 bases and J shed 3 bases, with 6 bases lying between them. Germline V gives CDR1 GTSNPN, CDR2 SVGIG (reference sequence). CDR3 length: 12 amino acids. In nucleotides, the CDR3 is TGTGCCTGGAGTGTACTCGGCTACGAGCAGTACTTC. This sequence encodes CAWSVLGYEQYF.

The chain links TRBV18 to TRBJ2-4, with D hard to call. CDR1 and CDR2 (germline): KGHSH, LQKENI. This CDR3 comprises 12 residues. Trimming removed 1 base at V and 6 bases at J, with 4 bases between. CDR3 sequence (DNA): TGTGCCAGCTCACCACAGAGAAACATTCAGTACTTC. This encodes CASSPQRNIQYF.

The gene calls are TRBV6-5 and TRBJ2-4; TRBD2 matches 8 bases. The V gene end was trimmed by 8 bases and the J gene end by 8 bases; junction bases not matched to a gene: 8. This CDR3 region has 13 residues. The V gene's germline CDR1 is MNHEY and CDR2 SVGAGI. CDR3 amino acids: CASRLALRDIQYF. As DNA, the CDR3 is TGTGCCAGCCGACTAGCGCTCAGGGACATTCAGTACTTC.

This chain links TRBV19 with TRBJ2-1, with TRBD2 matching over 13 bases. The CDR3 has 13 amino acids. V lost 10 bases to trimming and J lost 7 bases; unmatched junction nucleotides: 4. The V gene's germline CDR1 is LNHDA and CDR2 SQIVND (reference sequence). This CDR3 is CATRLAGGNEQFF. The CDR3 bases are TGTGCCACCAGACTAGCGGGAGGTAATGAGCAGTTCTTC.

The rearrangement joins TRBV11-2 to TRBJ2-5, with 13 nucleotides matching TRBD2. CDR1 and CDR2 from the germline V gene are SGHAT and FQNNGV. V lost 4 bases to trimming and J lost 4 bases; unmatched junction nucleotides: 12. This CDR3 has 18 amino acids. CDR3 sequence reads: CASSSLLRGLAGTETQYF. Written as DNA, the CDR3 is TGTGCCAGCAGCTCCCTGTTGAGGGGACTAGCGGGAACAGAGACCCAGTACTTC. The full variable domain, rest sourced from reference TRBV11-2 and TRBJ2-5, is EAGVAQSPRYKIIEKRQSVAFWCNPISGHATLYWYQQILGQGPKLLIQFQNNGVVDDSQLPKDRFSAERLKGVDSTLKIQPAKLEDSAVYLCASSSLLRGLAGTETQYFGPGTRLLVL.

V is TRBV18 and J is TRBJ1-2; 9 positions match TRBD1. Germline-derived CDR1 and CDR2 are KGHSH and LQKENI. J lost 2 bases, V lost 3 bases, and 4 bases had no gene match. The CDR3 runs to 15 residues. Here the CDR3 DNA reads TGTGCCAGCTCACCCCTACAGGGGGCGAACTATGGCTACACCTTC. It codes for CASSPLQGANYGYTF.

The CDR3 DNA reads TGTGCCAGCAGCTTATCCCAGGGGATTGAGCAGTTCTTC. It specifies CASSLSQGIEQFF. V usage is TRBV5-4 and J usage is TRBJ2-1, with D perhaps TRBD1 (6 bases). This CDR3 has 13 amino acids. Trimming cost V 2 bases and J 9 bases, with 12 bases left between them. CDR1 and CDR2 from the germline V gene are SGHNT and YYREEE (reference sequence). Based on the CDR3 plus reference TRBV5-4 and TRBJ2-1, the full variable domain is ETGVTQSPTHLIKTRGQQVTLRCSSQSGHNTVSWYQQALGQGPQFIFQYYREEENGRGNFPPRFSGLQFPNYSSELNVNALELDDSALYLCASSLSQGIEQFFGPGTRLTVL.

This chain's CDR3 is CASSIGGTGANTEAFF. Here the CDR3 DNA reads TGTGCCAGTAGTATAGGCGGGACAGGGGCCAACACTGAAGCTTTCTTT. The chain links TRBV19 to TRBJ1-1; TRBD1 agrees at 10 bases. J was trimmed by 2 bases and V by 1 base; bases with no gene match: 4. Germline CDR1 LNHDA, CDR2 SQIVND (reference sequence). This CDR3 comprises 16 residues. Based on the CDR3 plus reference TRBV19 and TRBJ1-1, the full variable domain is DGGITQSPKYLFRKEGQNVTLSCEQNLNHDAMYWYRQDPGQGLRLIYYSQIVNDFQKGDIAEGYSVSREKKESFPLTVTSAQKNPTAFYLCASSIGGTGANTEAFFGQGTRLTVV.

A word on this clone: Germline is not matched at one junction end, which may reflect a read error. The chain recombines TRBV19 with TRBJ1-4, with D hard to call. Germline V gene lookup returns CDR1 LNHDA and CDR2 SQIVND (reference sequence). This CDR3 contains 13 residues. For the CDR3, the DNA is TGTGCCAGTGCGGAGCCCCTTAATAAAAAACTGTTTTTT. Its translation is CASAEPLNKKLFF. Together with reference TRBV19 and TRBJ1-4, the CDR3 gives the full variable domain: DGGITQSPKYLFRKEGQNVTLSCEQNLNHDAMYWYRQDPGQGLRLIYYSQIVNDFQKGDIAEGYSVSREKKESFPLTVTSAQKNPTAFYLCASAEPLNKKLFFGSGTQLSVL.

The chain combines TRBV7-8 with TRBJ2-2; TRBD1 aligns across 7 bases. Germline-derived CDR1 and CDR2 are SGHVS and FQNEAQ. There are 16 residues in the CDR3. Trimming cost V 5 bases and J 5 bases; bases outside gene matches: 11. CDR3 region: CASSPGAGRGTGELFF. In DNA form, the CDR3 reads TGTGCCAGCAGCCCCGGGGCGGGCAGGGGGACCGGGGAGCTGTTTTTT.

The V gene is TRBV7-9, the J gene TRBJ2-2, with 10 bases identical to TRBD2. This CDR3 comprises 15 residues. CDR1 is SEHNR and CDR2 is FQNEAQ in the germline V gene (reference sequence). The V segment lost 5 bases and the J segment 1 base; nucleotides outside the gene matches: 1. The CDR3 DNA reads TGTGCCAGCAGCCGACTAGCGGGGAACACCGGGGAGCTGTTTTTT. Protein sequence: CASSRLAGNTGELFF.

The V and J genes are TRBV5-6 and TRBJ1-2; 7 bases match TRBD1. This CDR3 has 13 amino acids. Trimming cost V 4 bases and J 8 bases; bases outside gene matches: 8. Germline V CDR1 and CDR2: SGHDT, YYEEEE. CDR3 protein: CASSQTGVRGYTF. CDR3 coding DNA: TGTGCCAGCAGCCAAACAGGGGTGAGGGGCTACACCTTC.